The 13 T cell receptor beta chains below come from one sample, sequenced in a study of OX40 agonist ivuxolimab in advanced cancers. Measured with immunoSEQ multiplex PCR; TCRdb has only the in-frame clones, and not every one. The data show 90,000 to 100,000 clones, less than 90% seen once. The input for sequencing was CD4+ or CD8+ T cells sorted from blood, taken in a trial of the OX40 agonist ivuxolimab. Receptor source: an adult with an advanced solid tumor such as melanoma, head and neck, liver or kidney cancer.

The rearrangement joins TRBV7-2 to TRBJ1-1; D ambiguous. Trimming took off 1 base at V and 0 bases at J, with 6 bases between the two ends. Per germline, CDR1 SGHTA and CDR2 FQGNSA. The CDR3 sequence is 14 residues long. For the CDR3, the DNA is TGTGCCAGCAGCTTAGACCATTTGAACACTGAAGCTTTCTTT. Protein product: CASSLDHLNTEAFF.

The V call is TRBV6-1, the J call TRBJ1-5; 10 bases fit TRBD1. The CDR3 is 15 amino acids. After removal of 5 bases from V and 2 bases from J, the junction contained 3 bases not matched to a gene. From germline, CDR1 is MNHNS and CDR2 SASEGT. CDR3 nucleotides: TGTGCCAGCAGTAGGACAGGGGGAGGCAATCAGCCCCAGCATTTT. Encoded protein: CASSRTGGGNQPQHF.

V usage is TRBV2 and J usage is TRBJ2-7; 8 nucleotides align to TRBD1. The trim removed 1 base at V and 2 bases at J, leaving 4 bases unmatched. Per the germline V gene, CDR1 is SNHLY and CDR2 is FYNNEI. This CDR3 region has 15 residues. CDR3 DNA: TGTGCCAGCAGTGAAGTCGGACAGGGAACCTACGAGCAGTACTTC. Translation gives CASSEVGQGTYEQYF.

DNA for the CDR3: TGTGCCTGGAGCCACGGGACGTCCGGAAACACCATATATTTT. Its protein is CAWSHGTSGNTIYF. The chain is built from TRBV30 and TRBJ1-3, with TRBD1 as a possible D gene (5 bases). The CDR3 loop spans 14 amino acids. The germline V gene encodes CDR1 GTSNPN and CDR2 SVGIG (reference sequence). Trimming shortened V by 3 bases and J by 4 bases, and 13 bases separated the two germline ends.

The chain combines TRBV30 with TRBJ1-1; D is undetermined. This CDR3 contains 13 residues. V was trimmed by 3 bases and J by 0 bases, leaving 8 bases between them. CDR1 GTSNPN and CDR2 SVGIG come from the germline V gene (reference sequence). The CDR3 nucleotides are TGTGCCTGGAGCGGGCGGATGAACACTGAAGCTTTCTTT. Encoded protein: CAWSGRMNTEAFF.

J is TRBJ2-2 and V is TRBV4-1; possible D gene TRBD1, 6 bases. Germline values: CDR1 MGHRA, CDR2 YSYEKL. Trimming shortened V by 3 bases and J by 6 bases, and 17 bases separated the two germline ends. The CDR3 contains 16 residues. This CDR3 reads CASSHIGQPSSGELFF. CDR3 DNA sequence: TGCGCCAGCAGCCACATTGGACAGCCCAGTTCCGGGGAGCTGTTTTTT.

The genes are TRBV5-8 and TRBJ1-2; D gene ambiguous. The CDR3 is 13 amino acids. Trimming stripped 2 bases from V and 5 bases from J, with 10 bases between. In germline, CDR1 is SGHTS, CDR2 YDEGEE. This chain's CDR3 is CASSFGRGYGYTF. CDR3 sequence (DNA): TGTGCCAGCAGCTTTGGCCGGGGATATGGCTACACCTTC.

The rearrangement links TRBV19 to TRBJ2-5; D call uncertain. The CDR3 spans 16 residues. V was clipped by 1 base and J by 2 bases, with 14 bases between them. Germline CDR1 and CDR2: LNHDA and SQIVND (reference sequence). The CDR3 coding sequence is TGTGCCAGTAGTATAGGTCCGTCTGGGCTTCAAGAGACCCAGTACTTC. Translated: CASSIGPSGLQETQYF.

This chain connects TRBV11-2 to TRBJ1-4; TRBD1 agrees at 8 bases. The germline gives CDR1 SGHAT, CDR2 FQNNGV. Trimming at V came to 5 bases and at J to 4 bases, leaving 3 bases not matched to a gene. The CDR3 has 14 amino acids. As DNA, the CDR3 is TGTGCCAGCAGCGTTGGACAGGGTAATGAAAAACTGTTTTTT. Amino acid sequence: CASSVGQGNEKLFF.

The rearrangement joins TRBV30 to TRBJ1-5; TRBD1 might be the D (5 bases). The V and J ends lost 2 bases and 4 bases respectively, with 9 bases between them. The length of the CDR3 is 13 residues. Germline values: CDR1 GTSNPN, CDR2 SVGIG (reference sequence). The CDR3 reads CAWSREGNQPQHF. The CDR3 DNA is TGTGCCTGGAGTAGGGAGGGGAATCAGCCCCAGCATTTT.

This chain links TRBV5-1 with TRBJ1-1; D not resolved. With 0 bases removed from V and 1 base from J, the gap between germline ends came to 16 bases. The CDR3 consists of 17 residues. Germline V gene sequence: CDR1 SGHRS, CDR2 YFSETQ. CDR3 region: CASSLEGGRQANTEAFF. For the CDR3, the DNA is TGCGCCAGCAGCTTGGAGGGAGGGAGGCAGGCGAACACTGAAGCTTTCTTT.

This sequence joins TRBV9 and TRBJ1-2; weak D call: TRBD1 (5 bases). The CDR3 is made up of 15 amino acids. The germline V and J ends were trimmed by 4 bases and 6 bases, with 19 bases remaining between them. The germline V gene has CDR1 SGDLS and CDR2 YYNGEE. The CDR3 protein is CASSSRGHRRDGYTF. The CDR3 DNA follows: TGTGCCAGCAGCTCGCGGGGCCATCGGCGGGATGGCTACACCTTC.

The chain carries TRBV10-3 and TRBJ1-2, with a tentative D call TRBD1 (5 bases). CDR1 is ENHRY and CDR2 is SYGVKD in the germline V gene. Trimming took off 6 bases at V and 5 bases at J, with 10 bases between the two ends. CDR3 length equals 12 residues. The CDR3 loop reads CAISGTDYGYTF. CDR3 nucleotides: TGTGCCATCAGCGGGACGGATTATGGCTACACCTTC.